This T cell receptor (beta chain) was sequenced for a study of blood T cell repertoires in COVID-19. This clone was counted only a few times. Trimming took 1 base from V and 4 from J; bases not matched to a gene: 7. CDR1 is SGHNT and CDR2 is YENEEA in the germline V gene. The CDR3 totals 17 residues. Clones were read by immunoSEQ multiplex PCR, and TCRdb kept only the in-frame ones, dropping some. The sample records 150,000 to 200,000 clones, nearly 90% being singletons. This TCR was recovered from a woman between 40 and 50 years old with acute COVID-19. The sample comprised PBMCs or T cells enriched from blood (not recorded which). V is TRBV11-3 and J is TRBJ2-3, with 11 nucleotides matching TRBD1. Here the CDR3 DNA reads TGTGCCAGCAGCTTAGGGGGAACGGACAGGGGGCCAGATACGCAGTATTTT. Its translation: CASSLGGTDRGPDTQYF.